This T cell receptor (beta chain) was obtained from a study of sequential checkpoint blockade in melanoma. Study-level background: Randomization was 1:1 between first-line nivolumab→ipilimumab and ipilimumab→nivolumab.

This CDR3 region has 15 residues. Germline V gives CDR1 SGHVS, CDR2 FQNEAQ. The V gene end was trimmed by 4 bases and the J gene end by 6 bases; junction bases not matched to a gene: 7. TCRdb keeps only in-frame clones here, not all; method: immunoSEQ multiplex PCR. The sample includes tens of thousands of clones, roughly four fifths of them seen just once. The treatment was: randomized to nivolumab then ipilimumab (arm A) or the reverse (arm B). Sorted cells were live CD3+CD8+, lacking CD19 and CD56, from PBMCs. Material: CD8+ T cells sorted from blood (inferred from file names), obtained from a patient given nivolumab and ipilimumab in sequence. The sequence was collected from a human donor with melanoma. V is TRBV7-8 and J is TRBJ2-2; 8 bases are shared with TRBD2. The CDR3 sequence: CASSSRAGAAGELFF. CDR3 DNA: TGTGCCAGCAGCTCCCGAGCGGGAGCGGCCGGGGAGCTGTTTTTT.